This T cell receptor (beta chain) is from a study of technical replicates of blood from a handful of donors. The V and J ends lost 6 bases and 3 bases, in that order; junction bases with no gene match: 4. CDR1 is MNHEY, CDR2 SVGAGI, per germline. This CDR3 is 15 amino acids long. Only in-frame clones appear in the TCRdb table, and some are missing; sequencing was by immunoSEQ multiplex PCR. The data contain over 65,000 clones, around 94% of them seen just once; the ten biggest clones take up 0.2% to 0.3%. The sequence came from a human donor in good health. This chain joins TRBV6-5 and TRBJ2-1, with TRBD1 identical over 11 bases. Specimen: T cells isolated from PBMCs. The CDR3, as DNA: TGTGCCAGCAGGGGGGACAGGGGGGACTACAATGAGCAGTTCTTC. Encoded protein: CASRGDRGDYNEQFF.